The 22 T cell receptor beta chains listed next were all sequenced from one sample in a study of blood T cell repertoires in COVID-19. Sequencing used immunoSEQ multiplex PCR; TCRdb keeps in-frame clones, though not all of them. The top ten clones hold about 9.3% of a sample with 240,000 or so clones, around 89% of them seen once. The material sequenced was PBMCs or T cells enriched from blood (not recorded which). These receptors came from a man aged 40-49 years who had recovered from COVID-19.

The gene calls are TRBV5-8 and TRBJ1-5; D is ambiguous. The germline gives CDR1 SGHTS, CDR2 YDEGEE. The germline V and J ends were trimmed by 7 bases and 2 bases, with 7 bases remaining between them. The CDR3 runs 12 residues. The CDR3 coding sequence is TGTGCCAGCGGCCTCGGCAATCAGCCCCAGCATTTT. Its protein is CASGLGNQPQHF.

The chain recombines TRBV21-1 with TRBJ2-7; the table's D call, TRBD2, was not checked against the DNA. TRBV21-1 is classified as a pseudogene. The CDR3 contains 17 residues. CDR3 loop: CASSKPKHKGHRGEQYF. The CDR3 DNA reads as TGTGCCAGCAGCAAACCGAAACATAAGGGTCATCGGGGCGAGCAGTACTTC.

The rearrangement links TRBV29-1 to TRBJ2-5; D gene uncertain. Germline-derived CDR1 and CDR2 are SQVTM and ANQGSEA. The CDR3 has 12 amino acids. V was trimmed by 7 bases and J by 1 base, leaving 10 bases between them. CDR3 in amino acids: CSAAPTQETQYF. CDR3 in DNA: TGCAGCGCTGCACCTACCCAAGAGACCCAGTACTTC.

The rearrangement joins TRBV27 to TRBJ2-7; tentatively, D is TRBD1 (5 bases). Germline V gives CDR1 MNHEY, CDR2 SMNVEV (reference sequence). This CDR3 is built from 15 residues. With 2 bases removed from V and 4 bases from J, the gap between germline ends came to 15 bases. The CDR3 DNA sequence: TGTGCCAGCAGTTTAAGGCAGGGAATAAGGTACGAGCAGTACTTC. It is translated as CASSLRQGIRYEQYF.

The CDR3 protein is CASSYNSDSTDTQYF. The DNA of the CDR3 is TGTGCCAGCAGCTATAATTCGGACAGTACAGATACGCAGTATTTT. V usage is TRBV5-6 and J usage is TRBJ2-3, with D possibly matching TRBD1 (6 bases). The CDR3 runs 15 residues. Trimming cost V 3 bases and J 3 bases, with 14 bases left between them. CDR1 and CDR2 from the germline V gene are SGHDT and YYEEEE. The whole variable domain, filled in from reference TRBV5-6 and TRBJ2-3, reads DAGVTQSPTHLIKTRGQQVTLRCSPKSGHDTVSWYQQALGQGPQFIFQYYEEEERQRGNFPDRFSGHQFPNYSSELNVNALLLGDSALYLCASSYNSDSTDTQYFGPGTRLTVL.

This clone has just one count. The chain uses TRBV19 and TRBJ1-5, with TRBD1 matching over 9 bases. The germline V gene has CDR1 LNHDA and CDR2 SQIVND (reference sequence). J gave up 5 bases and V 5 bases, and 10 bases lay outside the gene matches. The CDR3 extends over 16 amino acids. CDR3 sequence: CASSPRGQGGYQPQHF. CDR3 nucleotide sequence: TGTGCCAGTAGTCCGAGGGGACAGGGTGGATATCAGCCCCAGCATTTT.

J is TRBJ1-4 and V is TRBV6-2 or TRBV6-3; tentative D call: TRBD1 (5 bases). Germline CDR1 MNHEY, CDR2 SVGEGT. Trimming pared 5 bases from V and 5 bases from J, leaving 12 bases between. The CDR3 spans 14 residues. In DNA, the CDR3 is TGTGCCAGCAGTCAGGGACGGGAGAATGAAAAACTGTTTTTT. It translates to CASSQGRENEKLFF.

This chain uses TRBV7-9 with TRBJ1-1, with TRBD1 matching over 8 bases. Trimming cost V 5 bases and J 0 bases; bases outside gene matches: 14. There are 18 residues in the CDR3. The germline gives CDR1 SEHNR, CDR2 FQNEAQ (reference sequence). DNA for the CDR3: TGTGCCAGCAGCACACTCACGGACAGGGAGGAGGTGAACACTGAAGCTTTCTTT. This encodes CASSTLTDREEVNTEAFF. The whole variable domain, remainder taken from reference TRBV7-9 and TRBJ1-1, is DTGVSQNPRHKITKRGQNVTFRCDPISEHNRLYWYRQTLGQGPEFLTYFQNEAQLEKSRLLSDRFSAERPKGSFSTLEIQRTEQGDSAMYLCASSTLTDREEVNTEAFFGQGTRLTVV.

The V call is TRBV6-1, the J call TRBJ2-1, with TRBD2 as a possible D gene (5 bases). The CDR3 consists of 13 residues. Germline V CDR1 and CDR2: MNHNS, SASEGT. The germline V and J ends were trimmed by 3 bases and 7 bases, with 10 bases remaining between them. As DNA, the CDR3 is TGTGCCAGCAGTGATATGTCGGGAAATGAGCAGTTCTTC. It is translated as CASSDMSGNEQFF.

V and J are TRBV7-2 and TRBJ2-1, with D possibly being TRBD2 (6 bases). The V end lost 3 bases, the J end lost 9 bases, and 18 bases lay between the germline ends. The CDR3 totals 15 residues. From germline, CDR1 is SGHTA and CDR2 FQGNSA. The DNA for the CDR3 is TGTGCCAGCAGCTTTGACCCGGGGCTCGGGAGTGAGCAGTTCTTC. Residues: CASSFDPGLGSEQFF. Based on the CDR3 plus reference TRBV7-2 and TRBJ2-1, the full variable domain is GAGVSQSPSNKVTEKGKDVELRCDPISGHTALYWYRQSLGQGLEFLIYFQGNSAPDKSGLPSDRFSAERTGGSVSTLTIQRTQQEDSAVYLCASSFDPGLGSEQFFGPGTRLTVL.

V gene TRBV9 combines with J gene TRBJ2-3, with TRBD2 matching 7 bases. In germline, CDR1 is SGDLS, CDR2 YYNGEE. J gave up 6 bases and V 3 bases, and 7 bases lay outside the gene matches. The length of the CDR3 is 14 residues. For the CDR3, the DNA is TGTGCCAGCAGCGCCAGCGGGCGGGAGGATACGCAGTATTTT. Its translation is CASSASGREDTQYF.

This clone was recorded a few times. CDR3 sequence: CASSEHRTGGDNSPLHF. CDR3 bases: TGTGCCAGTAGTGAACACCGGACAGGGGGCGACAATTCACCCCTCCACTTT. The genes are TRBV19 and TRBJ1-6; 11 nucleotides agree with TRBD1. The V segment lost 5 bases and the J segment 7 bases; nucleotides outside the gene matches: 10. This CDR3 is built from 17 residues. CDR1 LNHDA and CDR2 SQIVND come from the germline V gene (reference sequence).

This rearrangement joins TRBV5-4 to TRBJ2-2; TRBD1 aligns across 8 bases. The CDR3 extends over 16 amino acids. In germline, CDR1 is SGHNT, CDR2 YYREEE (reference sequence). V gave up 0 bases and J gave up 6 bases; unmatched junction bases: 7. The CDR3 protein is CASSLDLDRASGELFF. In DNA form, the CDR3 reads TGTGCCAGCAGCTTGGACCTGGACAGGGCCTCCGGGGAGCTGTTTTTT.

The chain combines TRBV6-2 or TRBV6-3 with TRBJ2-5, with 10 bases aligning to TRBD2. The CDR3 length is 17 residues. Germline trimming cut 0 bases from V and 9 bases from J; bases unmatched to any gene: 13. Per the germline V gene, CDR1 is MNHEY and CDR2 is SVGEGT. CDR3 in DNA: TGTGCCAGCAGTTACTCGGTACTAGCGGGACATCCGGTGGCCCAGTACTTC. Its protein product is CASSYSVLAGHPVAQYF.

The CDR3 region has the DNA TGCAGCGTTTCACAGGGAAGCTCTGGAAACACCATATATTTT. Translation: CSVSQGSSGNTIYF. This chain links TRBV29-1 with TRBJ1-3; tentative D call: TRBD1 (6 bases). CDR3 size: 14 residues. CDR1 is SQVTM and CDR2 is ANQGSEA in the germline V gene. V lost 5 bases and J 0 bases, leaving 11 bases between the germline ends.

CDR3 sequence reads: CASSELGQVLPYEQYF. The CDR3 DNA reads TGCGCCAGCAGTGAGCTGGGACAGGTGCTACCCTACGAGCAGTACTTC. V usage is TRBV10-2 and J usage is TRBJ2-7; TRBD1 matches at 8 bases. V lost 2 bases to trimming and J lost 2 bases; unmatched junction nucleotides: 8. The CDR3 spans 16 residues. Germline V gene data show CDR1 as WSHSY and CDR2 as SAAADI.

This clone has just one count. The rearrangement uses TRBV30 and TRBJ1-4, with 7 bases identical to TRBD1. V was pared by 3 bases and J by 14 bases, with 9 bases of the junction left unmatched. CDR3 length: 12 residues. Looked up from germline, CDR1 is GTSNPN and CDR2 is SVGIG (reference sequence). The CDR3: CAWRGDREYLFF. The CDR3 coding sequence is TGTGCCTGGAGGGGAGACAGGGAATATCTGTTTTTT.

The chain couples TRBV5-6 to TRBJ1-1; no clear D gene. Deletions cut 1 base from V and 8 bases from J, with 9 bases between. The CDR3 runs 12 residues. Germline CDR1 SGHDT, CDR2 YYEEEE. CDR3 in DNA: TGTGCCAGCAGCTTGTGGGCGACGGAAGCTTTCTTT. Protein sequence: CASSLWATEAFF.

The chain has TRBV7-9 and TRBJ1-2; TRBD1 matches at 7 bases. The CDR3 contains 14 residues. After removal of 2 bases from V and 2 bases from J, the junction contained 2 bases not matched to a gene. Germline V lookup: CDR1 SEHNR, CDR2 FQNEAQ (reference sequence). For the CDR3, the DNA is TGTGCCAGCAGCTTAACGGGACAGAACTATGGCTACACCTTC. It translates to CASSLTGQNYGYTF.

This clone was seen a handful of times. This sequence joins TRBV6-5 and TRBJ2-2; a possible D gene is TRBD2 (6 bases). The germline gives CDR1 MNHEY, CDR2 SVGAGI. With 7 bases removed from V and 1 base from J, the gap between germline ends came to 13 bases. The CDR3 is 15 residues long. The CDR3 coding sequence is TGTGCCAGCAACCCGGACGGGAGGAACACCGGGGAGCTGTTTTTT. As protein: CASNPDGRNTGELFF.

This chain links TRBV6-5 with TRBJ1-3; D might be TRBD1 (5 bases). The CDR3 consists of 16 residues. Trimming shortened V by 0 bases and J by 15 bases, and 24 bases separated the two germline ends. The germline CDR1 and CDR2 sequences are MNHEY and SVGAGI. CDR3 nucleotides: TGTGCCAGCAGTTACTCTCGAGACCCTGGAAGGCAGGGCCAATATTTT. Translation gives CASSYSRDPGRQGQYF.

The sample holds many counts of this clone. V is TRBV6-2 or TRBV6-3 and J is TRBJ1-2; D is unresolved. Per the germline V gene, CDR1 is MNHEY and CDR2 is SVGEGT. Trimming removed 2 bases from V and 8 bases from J, with 9 bases in between. The CDR3 runs to 12 residues. The DNA of the CDR3 is TGTGCCAGCAGTTACCCCCCCAGGGGCTACACCTTC. Protein sequence: CASSYPPRGYTF.